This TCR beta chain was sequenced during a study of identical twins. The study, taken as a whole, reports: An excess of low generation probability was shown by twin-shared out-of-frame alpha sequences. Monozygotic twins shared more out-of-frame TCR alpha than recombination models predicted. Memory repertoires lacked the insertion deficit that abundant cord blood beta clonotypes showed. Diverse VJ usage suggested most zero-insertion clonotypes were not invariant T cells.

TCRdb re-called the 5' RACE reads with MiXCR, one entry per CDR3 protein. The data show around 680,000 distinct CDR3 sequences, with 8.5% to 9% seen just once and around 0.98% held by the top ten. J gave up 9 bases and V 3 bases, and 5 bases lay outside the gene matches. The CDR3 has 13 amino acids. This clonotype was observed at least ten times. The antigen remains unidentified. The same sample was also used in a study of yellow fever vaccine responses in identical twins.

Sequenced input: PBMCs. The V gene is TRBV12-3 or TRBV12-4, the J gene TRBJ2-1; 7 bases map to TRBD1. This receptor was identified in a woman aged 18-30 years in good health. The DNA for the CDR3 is TGTGCCAGCAGTTTCCGGGACAGAGGTGAGCAGTTCTTC. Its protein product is CASSFRDRGEQFF.